This T cell receptor (beta chain) was sequenced for a study of pediatric ulcerative colitis. Repertoires were generated with immunoSEQ multiplex PCR, while TCRdb's copy carries only in-frame clones and drops some. This sample has about 36,000 clones; around 78% occur once, and the top ten carry about 0.74%. The rectum was sampled with one to two pinch biopsies at colonoscopy. The V gene end was trimmed by 5 bases and the J gene end by 4 bases; junction bases not matched to a gene: 7. This CDR3 has 14 amino acids. CDR1 and CDR2 from the germline V gene are SGHTA and FQGNSA. The sample comprised gut tissue. The sequence was obtained from a boy between 10 and 17 years old with moderate ulcerative colitis. The V and J genes are TRBV7-2 and TRBJ1-2; 7 bases agree with TRBD1. CDR3 sequence reads: CASSPPDRAYGYTF. The CDR3 DNA reads TGTGCCAGCAGCCCGCCCGACAGGGCCTATGGCTACACCTTC.